Listed below are T cell receptor beta chains from one sample, sequenced in a study of blood T cell repertoires in COVID-19. Repertoires were generated with immunoSEQ multiplex PCR, while TCRdb's copy carries only in-frame clones and drops some. The data show fewer than 250,000 clones, with around 90% seen just once and over 0.8% held by the top ten. Input material: peripheral blood. These receptors came from a man aged 25 to 40 with COVID-19, enrolled during active disease. CDR3s include the opening cysteine and the closing phenylalanine or tryptophan. The D gene is left open where the match is weak. The listing skips clone size in some rows; elsewhere it reads once, few, many or a size class.

clone size: .; J gene: TRBJ2-3; D gene: .; V gene: TRBV10-1; CDR3 protein: CASSGLAGDTQYF; CDR3 DNA: TGCGCCAGCAGTGGACTCGCGGGGGATACGCAGTATTTT
clone size: .; J gene: TRBJ1-2; D gene: .; V gene: TRBV14; CDR3 protein: CASSPYNYGYTF; CDR3 DNA: TGTGCCAGCAGCCCCTACAACTATGGCTACACCTTC
clone size: .; J gene: TRBJ2-7; D gene: TRBD1; V gene: TRBV9; CDR3 protein: CASSPGGQGVWEQYF; CDR3 DNA: TGTGCCAGCAGCCCCGGCGGACAGGGGGTTTGGGAGCAGTACTTC
clone size: .; J gene: TRBJ1-5; D gene: .; V gene: TRBV5-5; CDR3 protein: CASSLAPTEFLNQPQHF; CDR3 DNA: TGTGCCAGCAGCTTGGCACCAACAGAGTTCCTCAATCAGCCCCAGCATTTT
clone size: .; J gene: TRBJ1-6; D gene: .; V gene: TRBV3-1/TRBV3-2; CDR3 protein: CASSQLPGDGSPLHF; CDR3 DNA: TGTGCCAGCAGCCAACTCCCAGGGGACGGTTCACCCCTCCACTTT
clone size: .; J gene: TRBJ1-3; D gene: TRBD1; V gene: TRBV30; CDR3 protein: CAWTYFSTGAGNTIYF; CDR3 DNA: TGTGCCTGGACTTACTTTTCTACAGGGGCTGGAAACACCATATATTTT
clone size: .; J gene: TRBJ2-3; D gene: TRBD2; V gene: TRBV18; CDR3 protein: CASSPGLARRYTDTQYF; CDR3 DNA: TGTGCCAGCTCACCCGGACTAGCCCGTAGGTACACAGATACGCAGTATTTT
clone size: .; J gene: TRBJ1-2; D gene: TRBD1; V gene: TRBV27; CDR3 protein: CASSPDRGRPFGYTF; CDR3 DNA: TGTGCCAGCAGTCCCGACAGGGGAAGGCCTTTTGGCTACACCTTC
clone size: .; J gene: TRBJ2-3; D gene: TRBD1; V gene: TRBV5-1; CDR3 protein: CASSNRDRDLDTQYF; CDR3 DNA: TGCGCCAGCAGCAACCGGGACAGGGATTTAGATACGCAGTATTTT
clone size: .; J gene: TRBJ1-1; D gene: .; V gene: TRBV5-5; CDR3 protein: CASSRGVGTNTEAFF; CDR3 DNA: TGTGCCAGCAGCCGGGGGGTCGGCACTAACACTGAAGCTTTCTTT
clone size: .; J gene: TRBJ1-6; D gene: .; V gene: TRBV11-2; CDR3 protein: CASSLDQGHSPLHF; CDR3 DNA: TGTGCCAGCAGCTTAGATCAGGGTCATTCACCCCTCCACTTT
clone size: .; J gene: TRBJ2-7; D gene: TRBD2; V gene: TRBV10-2; CDR3 protein: CASSEFNSGSHYEQYF; CDR3 DNA: TGCGCCAGCAGTGAATTTAACAGCGGGAGCCACTACGAGCAGTACTTC
clone size: .; J gene: TRBJ1-3; D gene: .; V gene: TRBV9; CDR3 protein: CASTPEAPGGSGNTIYF; CDR3 DNA: TGTGCCAGCACTCCAGAGGCGCCGGGAGGATCTGGAAACACCATATATTTT
clone size: .; J gene: TRBJ2-1; D gene: .; V gene: TRBV5-4; CDR3 protein: CASSLGGLKNEQFF; CDR3 DNA: TGTGCCAGCAGCTTGGGAGGGTTGAAAAATGAGCAGTTCTTC
clone size: .; J gene: TRBJ2-7; D gene: .; V gene: TRBV6-2/TRBV6-3; CDR3 protein: CASSQSSYEQYF; CDR3 DNA: TGTGCCAGCAGCCAGAGCTCCTACGAGCAGTACTTC
clone size: once; J gene: TRBJ1-2; D gene: TRBD1; V gene: TRBV5-1; CDR3 protein: CASSTGQGALGYTF; CDR3 DNA: TGCGCCAGCAGCACTGGACAGGGGGCATTGGGCTACACCTTC
clone size: .; J gene: TRBJ2-1; D gene: TRBD1; V gene: TRBV4-2; CDR3 protein: CASSQDSRTGDSYNEQFF; CDR3 DNA: TGTGCCAGCAGCCAAGATTCGAGGACAGGGGATTCCTACAATGAGCAGTTCTTC
clone size: .; J gene: TRBJ1-5; D gene: .; V gene: TRBV27; CDR3 protein: CATRREGRGVGQPQHF; CDR3 DNA: TGTGCCACCCGACGGGAGGGAAGAGGGGTTGGTCAGCCCCAGCATTTT
clone size: .; J gene: TRBJ2-3; D gene: .; V gene: TRBV6-4; CDR3 protein: CASSVTGSTDIRNF; CDR3 DNA: TGTGCCAGCAGTGTAACAGGATCCACAGATATACGGAATTTT
clone size: .; J gene: TRBJ1-1; D gene: .; V gene: TRBV14; CDR3 protein: CASSQEVPRSSEAFF; CDR3 DNA: TGTGCCAGCAGCCAAGAGGTTCCGCGATCTTCTGAAGCTTTCTTT
clone size: .; J gene: TRBJ2-7; D gene: .; V gene: TRBV12-2; CDR3 protein: CASRLTSGGPYEQYF; CDR3 DNA: TGTGCAAGTCGCCTCACTAGCGGGGGGCCCTACGAGCAGTACTTC
clone size: once; J gene: TRBJ1-4; D gene: TRBD1; V gene: TRBV6-5; CDR3 protein: CASSYSFLGQYEKLFF; CDR3 DNA: TGTGCCAGCAGTTACTCGTTTTTGGGACAGTATGAAAAACTGTTTTTT
clone size: .; J gene: TRBJ2-5; D gene: TRBD2; V gene: TRBV3-1/TRBV3-2; CDR3 protein: CASSRTSGGNQETQYF; CDR3 DNA: TGTGCCAGCAGCCGGACTAGCGGGGGGAACCAAGAGACCCAGTACTTC
clone size: .; J gene: TRBJ2-1; D gene: TRBD1; V gene: TRBV19; CDR3 protein: CASSSGQGREQFF; CDR3 DNA: TGTGCCAGTAGTTCCGGACAGGGGCGGGAGCAGTTCTTC
clone size: .; J gene: TRBJ1-4; D gene: .; V gene: TRBV7-2; CDR3 protein: CASSSDRSNEKLFF; CDR3 DNA: TGTGCCAGCAGCTCAGACAGGTCTAATGAAAAACTGTTTTTT
clone size: .; J gene: TRBJ2-3; D gene: .; V gene: TRBV5-1; CDR3 protein: CASSRLSTGASTDTQYF; CDR3 DNA: TGCGCCAGCAGCCGTTTGAGTACAGGAGCTAGCACAGATACGCAGTATTTT
clone size: .; J gene: TRBJ1-1; D gene: .; V gene: TRBV4-2; CDR3 protein: CASSQVERNTEAFF; CDR3 DNA: TGTGCCAGCAGCCAAGTCGAGAGAAACACTGAAGCTTTCTTT
clone size: .; J gene: TRBJ1-3; D gene: TRBD1; V gene: TRBV19; CDR3 protein: CASRGQSSSGNTIYF; CDR3 DNA: TGTGCCAGTAGGGGACAGAGTTCCTCTGGAAACACCATATATTTT
clone size: .; J gene: TRBJ1-1; D gene: .; V gene: TRBV6-8; CDR3 protein: CASSYPTGPGNTEAFF; CDR3 DNA: TGTGCCAGCAGTTACCCAACAGGGCCGGGAAACACTGAAGCTTTCTTT
clone size: .; J gene: TRBJ1-1; D gene: .; V gene: TRBV28; CDR3 protein: CASSPQGGYTEAFF; CDR3 DNA: TGTGCCAGCAGTCCACAGGGTGGGTACACTGAAGCTTTCTTT
clone size: .; J gene: TRBJ1-5; D gene: .; V gene: TRBV3-1/TRBV3-2; CDR3 protein: CASSLRTVNQPQHF; CDR3 DNA: TGTGCCAGCAGCTTAAGGACTGTCAATCAGCCCCAGCATTTT
clone size: .; J gene: TRBJ2-4; D gene: TRBD2; V gene: TRBV5-1; CDR3 protein: CASSSSGGPSSILAKNIQYF; CDR3 DNA: TGCGCCAGCAGCTCTAGCGGGGGCCCATCCTCTATATTAGCCAAAAACATTCAGTACTTC
clone size: .; J gene: TRBJ2-7; D gene: TRBD1; V gene: TRBV5-4; CDR3 protein: CASRSGTGRSYEQYF; CDR3 DNA: TGTGCCAGCAGATCCGGGACAGGTCGATCCTACGAGCAGTACTTC
clone size: .; J gene: TRBJ1-1; D gene: .; V gene: TRBV5-1; CDR3 protein: CASSFLENTEAFF; CDR3 DNA: TGCGCCAGCAGCTTTCTAGAGAACACTGAAGCTTTCTTT
clone size: .; J gene: TRBJ1-4; D gene: .; V gene: TRBV27; CDR3 protein: CASSRTPNVAEKLFF; CDR3 DNA: TGTGCCAGCAGTCGAACCCCGAATGTGGCCGAAAAACTGTTTTTT
clone size: .; J gene: TRBJ2-1; D gene: TRBD1; V gene: TRBV5-1; CDR3 protein: CASSRPDRGAYNEQFF; CDR3 DNA: TGCGCCAGCAGCAGGCCCGACAGGGGGGCTTACAATGAGCAGTTCTTC
clone size: .; J gene: TRBJ2-3; D gene: TRBD2; V gene: TRBV10-3; CDR3 protein: CAIGEVSGGPTDTQYF; CDR3 DNA: TGTGCCATCGGAGAAGTTAGCGGGGGGCCCACAGATACGCAGTATTTT
clone size: once; J gene: TRBJ1-6; D gene: TRBD1; V gene: TRBV5-1; CDR3 protein: CASSLVGTGDNSPLHF; CDR3 DNA: TGCGCCAGCAGCTTGGTTGGGACAGGGGATAATTCACCCCTCCACTTT